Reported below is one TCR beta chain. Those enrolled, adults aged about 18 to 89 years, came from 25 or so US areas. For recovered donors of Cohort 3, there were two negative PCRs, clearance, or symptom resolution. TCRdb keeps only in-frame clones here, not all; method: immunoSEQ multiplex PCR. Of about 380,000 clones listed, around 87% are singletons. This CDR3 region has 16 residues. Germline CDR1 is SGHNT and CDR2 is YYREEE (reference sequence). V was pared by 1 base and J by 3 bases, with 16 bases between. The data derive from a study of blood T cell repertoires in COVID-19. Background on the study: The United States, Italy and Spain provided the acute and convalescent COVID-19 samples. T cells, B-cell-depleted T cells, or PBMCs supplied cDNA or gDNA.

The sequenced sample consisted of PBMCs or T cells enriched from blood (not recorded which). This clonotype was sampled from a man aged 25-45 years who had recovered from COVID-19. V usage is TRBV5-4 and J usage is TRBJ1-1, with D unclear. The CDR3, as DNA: TGTGCCAGCAGCTTGACCGTGGCCCCGGGAGACACTGAAGCTTTCTTT. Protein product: CASSLTVAPGDTEAFF.